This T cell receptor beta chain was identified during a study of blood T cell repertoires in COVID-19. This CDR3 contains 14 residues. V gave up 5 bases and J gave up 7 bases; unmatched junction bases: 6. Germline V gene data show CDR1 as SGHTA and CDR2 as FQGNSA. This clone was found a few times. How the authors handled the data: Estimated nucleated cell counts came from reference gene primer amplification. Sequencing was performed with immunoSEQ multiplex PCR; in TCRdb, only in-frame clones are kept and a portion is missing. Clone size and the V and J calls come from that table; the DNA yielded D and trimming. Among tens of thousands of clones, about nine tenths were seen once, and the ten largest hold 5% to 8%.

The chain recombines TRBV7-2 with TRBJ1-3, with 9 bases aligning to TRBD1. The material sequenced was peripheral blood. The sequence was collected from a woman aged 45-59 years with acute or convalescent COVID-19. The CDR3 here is CASSIPGQGNTIYF. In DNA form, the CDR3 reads TGTGCCAGCAGCATCCCGGGACAGGGCAACACCATATATTTT.